Below, 9 T cell receptor beta chains from the same sample are listed, as sequenced in a study of regulatory and conventional T cells in breast cancer. TCRdb re-called the PCR reads with MiXCR, one entry per CDR3 protein. This table has about 1,100 distinct CDR3 sequences, about 29% appearing once. Sequenced material: conventional T cells from blood. The receptors were sampled from a female donor with breast cancer.

With respect to this clonotype: Because it lacks the conserved phenylalanine or tryptophan at the end, this CDR3 is likely a read error. The gene calls are TRBV19 and TRBJ1-1; unclear D gene. The CDR3 has 13 residues. Germline V lookup: CDR1 LNHDA, CDR2 SQIVND (reference sequence). CDR3 amino acids: CASSIDLGTEAFS. In nucleotides, the CDR3 is TGTGCCAGTAGTATAGATCTCGGTACTGAGGCTTTCTCT.

By share, this clonotype counts as medium-sized (0.01 to 0.1%). The chain carries TRBV5-1 and TRBJ2-5; 13 bases are shared with TRBD2. Germline CDR1 reads SGHRS; CDR2 reads YFSETQ. Unmatched junction bases numbered 3, after V lost 4 bases and J lost 3 bases. The length of the CDR3 is 15 residues. CDR3 sequence: CASSPGLAGKETQYF. The CDR3 nucleotides read TGCGCCAGCAGCCCGGGACTAGCGGGAAAAGAGACCCAGTACTTC.

This clonotype is medium-sized by share. The chain carries TRBV4-1 and TRBJ2-3; 12 positions agree with TRBD2. Looked up from germline, CDR1 is MGHRA and CDR2 is YSYEKL. The CDR3 totals 17 residues. V lost 1 base and J lost 6; bases outside the gene matches: 8. CDR3 sequence reads: CASSQGLLAGGSDTQYF. In DNA, the CDR3 is TGCGCCAGCAGCCAAGGTCTACTAGCGGGGGGTTCGGATACGCAGTATTTT.

This clonotype counts as medium-sized. V and J are TRBV7-2 and TRBJ2-7, with D possibly matching TRBD1 (6 bases). The CDR3 is 12 residues long. In germline, CDR1 is SGHTA, CDR2 FQGNSA. Trimming took 5 bases from V and 6 from J, leaving 11 bases between them. The CDR3 region has the DNA TGTGCCAGCAGCCGAGACAGGTCCGAGCAGTACTTC. Its protein product is CASSRDRSEQYF. The entire variable domain, with the rest obtained from reference TRBV7-2 and TRBJ2-7, is as follows: GAGVSQSPSNKVTEKGKDVELRCDPISGHTALYWYRQSLGQGLEFLIYFQGNSAPDKSGLPSDRFSAERTGGSVSTLTIQRTQQEDSAVYLCASSRDRSEQYFGPGTRLTVT.

A word on this clonotype: A single base separates this from a much larger clone, so it may be a read error. V gene TRBV19 combines with J gene TRBJ2-1; 11 bases map to TRBD2. The CDR3 consists of 15 residues. The germline V gene encodes CDR1 LNHDA and CDR2 SQIVND (reference sequence). In DNA, the CDR3 is TGTGCCAGTAGTCTACTAGCGGGGGCCCACAATGAGCAGTCCTTC. This gives the protein CASSLLAGAHNEQSF.

This clonotype is medium-sized (0.01 to 0.1%) in the sample. The chain combines TRBV6-2 or TRBV6-3 with TRBJ2-7; 7 nucleotides match TRBD2. This CDR3 has 14 residues. Germline V gene data show CDR1 as MNHEY and CDR2 as SVGEGT. The junction had 11 bases not matched to a gene; V was cut back by 5 bases and J by 7 bases. The CDR3 loop is CASSLAPGGGEQYF. CDR3 in DNA: TGTGCCAGCAGTCTCGCCCCCGGGGGAGGGGAGCAGTACTTC.

A remark on this clonotype: A clone one base away is much larger, so this may be a read error. The gene calls are TRBV19 and TRBJ2-3; D is possibly TRBD2 (6 bases). Per germline, CDR1 LNHDA and CDR2 SQIVND (reference sequence). CDR3 length equals 16 residues. V was pared by 1 base and J by 4 bases, with 15 bases between. CDR3 in DNA: TGTGCCAGTAGTATAGGTTTGGCGGGGAACGCAGATACGCAGTATTTT. This codes for CASSIGLAGNADTQYF.

This clonotype is medium-sized (0.01 to 0.1%) within its sample. The V gene is TRBV6-5, the J gene TRBJ1-4; D perhaps matches TRBD1 (5 bases). With 5 bases removed from V and 4 bases from J, the gap between germline ends came to 8 bases. This CDR3 region has 13 residues. CDR1 and CDR2 from the germline V gene are MNHEY and SVGAGI. This CDR3 reads CASSPGINEKLFF. CDR3 bases: TGTGCCAGCAGTCCAGGGATTAATGAAAAACTGTTTTTT.

As regards this clonotype: Without the conserved terminal phenylalanine or tryptophan, this CDR3 likely stems from a read error. The genes are TRBV24-1 and TRBJ2-5, with a weak D call TRBD2 (6 bases). Trimming removed 4 bases from V and 0 bases from J, with 14 bases in between. This CDR3 spans 16 amino acids. CDR1 is KGHDR and CDR2 is SFDVKD in the germline V gene. The CDR3 loop is CATSEASGGYQETQYL. The CDR3 coding sequence is TGTGCCACCAGTGAGGCGAGCGGAGGGTACCAAGAGACCCAGTACCTC.